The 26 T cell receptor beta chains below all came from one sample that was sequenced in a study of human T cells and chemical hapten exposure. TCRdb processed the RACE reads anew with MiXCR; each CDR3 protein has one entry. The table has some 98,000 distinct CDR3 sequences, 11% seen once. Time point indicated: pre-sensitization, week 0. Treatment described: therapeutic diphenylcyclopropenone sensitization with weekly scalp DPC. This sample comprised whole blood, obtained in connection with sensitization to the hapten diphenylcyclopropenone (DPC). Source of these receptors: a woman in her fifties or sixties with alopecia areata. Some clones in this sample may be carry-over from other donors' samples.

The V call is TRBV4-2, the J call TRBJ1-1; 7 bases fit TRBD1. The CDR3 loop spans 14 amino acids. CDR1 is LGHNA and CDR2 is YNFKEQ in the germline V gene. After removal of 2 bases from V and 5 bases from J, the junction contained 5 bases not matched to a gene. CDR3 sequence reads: CASSQNQGGTEAFF. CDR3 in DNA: TGTGCCAGCAGCCAAAATCAGGGGGGAACTGAAGCTTTCTTT.

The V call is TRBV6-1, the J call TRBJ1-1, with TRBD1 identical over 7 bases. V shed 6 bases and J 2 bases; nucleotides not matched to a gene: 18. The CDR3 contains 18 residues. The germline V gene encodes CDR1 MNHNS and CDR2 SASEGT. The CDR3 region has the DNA TGTGCCAGCAGCAGAAACTACGGACAGGCTGGTATTAACACTGAAGCTTTCTTT. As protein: CASSRNYGQAGINTEAFF.

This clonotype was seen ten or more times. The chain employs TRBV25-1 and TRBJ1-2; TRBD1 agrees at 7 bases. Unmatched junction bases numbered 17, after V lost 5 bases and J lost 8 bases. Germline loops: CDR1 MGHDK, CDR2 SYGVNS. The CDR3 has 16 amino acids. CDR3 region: CASSNPTGAEFNGYTF. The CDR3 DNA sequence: TGTGCCAGCAGTAACCCTACAGGGGCCGAATTTAACGGCTACACCTTC.

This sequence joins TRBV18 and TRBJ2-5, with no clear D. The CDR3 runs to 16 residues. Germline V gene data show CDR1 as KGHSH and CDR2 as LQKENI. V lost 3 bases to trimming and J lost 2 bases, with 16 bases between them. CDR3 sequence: CASSPNLRSRQETQYF. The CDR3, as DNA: TGTGCCAGCTCACCCAACCTTCGGTCGAGACAAGAGACCCAGTACTTC.

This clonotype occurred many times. The CDR3 DNA reads TGTGCCAGCAGTGAAAGGGGGTCCCTCGAGCAGTACTTC. Translated, it gives CASSERGSLEQYF. V gene TRBV2 combines with J gene TRBJ2-7, with a tentative D call TRBD1 (6 bases). The V and J ends lost 2 bases and 6 bases respectively, with 11 bases between them. There are 13 residues in the CDR3. Germline CDR1 and CDR2: SNHLY and FYNNEI.

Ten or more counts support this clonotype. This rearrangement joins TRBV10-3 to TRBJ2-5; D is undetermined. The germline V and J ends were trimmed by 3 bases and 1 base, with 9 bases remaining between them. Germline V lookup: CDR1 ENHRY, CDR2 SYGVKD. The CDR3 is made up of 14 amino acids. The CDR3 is CAISDIGGQETQYF. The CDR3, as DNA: TGTGCCATCAGTGATATAGGTGGCCAAGAGACCCAGTACTTC.

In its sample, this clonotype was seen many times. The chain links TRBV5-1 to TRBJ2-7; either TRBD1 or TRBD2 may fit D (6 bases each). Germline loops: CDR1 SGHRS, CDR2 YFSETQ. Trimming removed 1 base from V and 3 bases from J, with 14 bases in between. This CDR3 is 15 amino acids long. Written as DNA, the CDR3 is TGCGCCAGCAGCTTGAATCCCGGAGGGGGCTACGAGCAGTACTTC. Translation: CASSLNPGGGYEQYF.

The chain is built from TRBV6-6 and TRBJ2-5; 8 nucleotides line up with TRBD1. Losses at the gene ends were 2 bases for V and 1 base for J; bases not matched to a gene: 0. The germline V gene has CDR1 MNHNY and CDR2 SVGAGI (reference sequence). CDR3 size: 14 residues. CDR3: CASSYGQGQETQYF. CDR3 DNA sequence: TGTGCCAGCAGTTACGGACAGGGCCAAGAGACCCAGTACTTC.

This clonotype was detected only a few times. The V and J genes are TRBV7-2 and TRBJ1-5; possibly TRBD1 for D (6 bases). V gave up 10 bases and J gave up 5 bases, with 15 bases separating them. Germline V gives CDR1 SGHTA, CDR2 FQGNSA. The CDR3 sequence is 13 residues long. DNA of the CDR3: TGTGCCACCAGAGGACAGTTTGATCAGCCCCAGCATTTT. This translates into CATRGQFDQPQHF.

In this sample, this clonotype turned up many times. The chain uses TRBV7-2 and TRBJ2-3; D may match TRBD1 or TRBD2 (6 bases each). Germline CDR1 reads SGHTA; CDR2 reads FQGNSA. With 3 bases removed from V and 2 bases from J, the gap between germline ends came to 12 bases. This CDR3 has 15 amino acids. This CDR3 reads CASSLGGPPTDTQYF. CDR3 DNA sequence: TGTGCCAGCAGCTTGGGGGGCCCTCCCACAGATACGCAGTATTTT.

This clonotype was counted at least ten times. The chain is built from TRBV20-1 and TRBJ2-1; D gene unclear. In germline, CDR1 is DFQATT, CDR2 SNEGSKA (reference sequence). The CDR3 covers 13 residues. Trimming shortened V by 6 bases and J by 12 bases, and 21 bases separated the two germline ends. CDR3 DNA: TGCAGTGCCGCCTCAGGCACCCAGACCAGGCAGTTCTTC. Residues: CSAASGTQTRQFF.

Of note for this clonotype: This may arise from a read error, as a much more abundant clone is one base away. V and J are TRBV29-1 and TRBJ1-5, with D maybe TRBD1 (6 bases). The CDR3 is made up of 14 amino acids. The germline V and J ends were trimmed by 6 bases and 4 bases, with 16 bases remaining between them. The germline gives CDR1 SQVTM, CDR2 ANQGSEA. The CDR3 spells CSVSPTGPNQPQHF. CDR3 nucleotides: TGCAGCGTCTCCCCGACAGGCCCTAATCAGCCCCAGCATTTT.

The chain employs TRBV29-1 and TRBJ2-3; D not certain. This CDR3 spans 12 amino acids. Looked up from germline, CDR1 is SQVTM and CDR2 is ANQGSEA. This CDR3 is CLPIPGADTQYF. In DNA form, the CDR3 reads TGCTTGCCTATTCCTGGCGCCGATACGCAGTATTTT.

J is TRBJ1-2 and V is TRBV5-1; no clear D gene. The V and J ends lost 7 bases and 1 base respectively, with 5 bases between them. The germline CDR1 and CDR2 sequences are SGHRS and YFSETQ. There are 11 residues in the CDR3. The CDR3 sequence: CASSNNYGYTF. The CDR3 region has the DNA TGCGCCAGCTCGAATAACTATGGCTACACCTTC.

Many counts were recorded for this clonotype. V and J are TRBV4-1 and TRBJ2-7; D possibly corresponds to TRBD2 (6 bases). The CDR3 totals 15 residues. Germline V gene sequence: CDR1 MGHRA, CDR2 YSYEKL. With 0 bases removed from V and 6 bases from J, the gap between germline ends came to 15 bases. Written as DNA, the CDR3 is TGCGCCAGCAGCCAAGATCCGGCGGGGTGGATCGAGCAGTACTTC. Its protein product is CASSQDPAGWIEQYF.

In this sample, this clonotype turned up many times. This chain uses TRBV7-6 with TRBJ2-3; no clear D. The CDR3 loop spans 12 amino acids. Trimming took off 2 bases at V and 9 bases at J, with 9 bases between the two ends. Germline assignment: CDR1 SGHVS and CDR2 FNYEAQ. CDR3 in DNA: TGTGCCAGCAGCTTACAAAAAGACACGCAGTATTTT. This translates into CASSLQKDTQYF.

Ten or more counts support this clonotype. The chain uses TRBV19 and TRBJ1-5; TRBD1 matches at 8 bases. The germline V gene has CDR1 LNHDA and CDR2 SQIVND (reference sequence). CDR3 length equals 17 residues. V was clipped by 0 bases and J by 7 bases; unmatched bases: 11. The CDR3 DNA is TGTGCCAGTAGTATAGATATCTCGACAGGGGTACGGCAGCCCCAGCATTTT. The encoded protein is CASSIDISTGVRQPQHF.

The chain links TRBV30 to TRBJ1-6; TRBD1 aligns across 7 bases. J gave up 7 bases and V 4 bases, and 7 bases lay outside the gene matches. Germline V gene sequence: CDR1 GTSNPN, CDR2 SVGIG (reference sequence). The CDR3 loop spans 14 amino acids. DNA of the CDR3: TGTGCCTGGACCCGGGACAGATTGAATTCACCCCTCCACTTT. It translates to CAWTRDRLNSPLHF.

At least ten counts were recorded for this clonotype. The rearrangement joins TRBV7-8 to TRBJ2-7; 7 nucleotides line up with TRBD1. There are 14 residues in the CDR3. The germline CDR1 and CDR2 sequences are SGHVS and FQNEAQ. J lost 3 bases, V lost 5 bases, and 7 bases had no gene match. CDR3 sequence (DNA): TGTGCCAGCAGCCGGACAGGAATCCTCTACGAGCAGTACTTC. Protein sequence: CASSRTGILYEQYF. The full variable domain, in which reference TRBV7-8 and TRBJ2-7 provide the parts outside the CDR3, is GAGVSQSPRYKVAKRGQDVALRCDPISGHVSLFWYQQALGQGPEFLTYFQNEAQLDKSGLPSDRFFAERPEGSVSTLKIQRTQQEDSAVYLCASSRTGILYEQYFGPGTRLTVT.

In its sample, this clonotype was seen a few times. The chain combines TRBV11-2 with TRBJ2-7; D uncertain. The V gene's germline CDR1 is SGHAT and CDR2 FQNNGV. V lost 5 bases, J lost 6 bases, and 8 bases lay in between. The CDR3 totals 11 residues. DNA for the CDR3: TGTGCCAGCAGCCCGTTCAGCGAGCAGTACTTC. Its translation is CASSPFSEQYF. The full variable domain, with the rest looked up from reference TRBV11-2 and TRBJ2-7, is EAGVAQSPRYKIIEKRQSVAFWCNPISGHATLYWYQQILGQGPKLLIQFQNNGVVDDSQLPKDRFSAERLKGVDSTLKIQPAKLEDSAVYLCASSPFSEQYFGPGTRLTVT.

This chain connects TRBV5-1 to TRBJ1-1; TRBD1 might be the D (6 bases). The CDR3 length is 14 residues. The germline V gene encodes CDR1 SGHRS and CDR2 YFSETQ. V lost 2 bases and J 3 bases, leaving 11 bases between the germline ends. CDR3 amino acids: CASSFQGQDTEAFF. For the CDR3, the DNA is TGCGCCAGCAGCTTTCAGGGGCAGGACACTGAAGCTTTCTTT.

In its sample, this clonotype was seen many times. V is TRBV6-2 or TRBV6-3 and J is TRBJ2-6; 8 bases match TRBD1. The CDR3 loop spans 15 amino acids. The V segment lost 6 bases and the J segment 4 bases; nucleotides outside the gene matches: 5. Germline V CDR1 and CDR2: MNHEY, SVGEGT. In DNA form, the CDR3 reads TGTGCCAGCAGCCCAGGGGGCGACGGGGCCAACGTCCTGACTTTC. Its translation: CASSPGGDGANVLTF.

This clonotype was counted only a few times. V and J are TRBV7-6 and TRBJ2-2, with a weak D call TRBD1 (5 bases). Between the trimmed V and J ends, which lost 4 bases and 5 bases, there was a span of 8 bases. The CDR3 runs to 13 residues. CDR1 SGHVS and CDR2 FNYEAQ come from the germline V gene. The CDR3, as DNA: TGTGCCAGCAGCTCGTACAGGACCGGGGAGCTGTTTTTT. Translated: CASSSYRTGELFF.

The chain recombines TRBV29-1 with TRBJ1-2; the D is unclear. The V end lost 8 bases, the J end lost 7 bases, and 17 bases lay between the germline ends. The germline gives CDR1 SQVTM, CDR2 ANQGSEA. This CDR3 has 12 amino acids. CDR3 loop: CSTPHSRGGYTF. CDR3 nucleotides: TGCAGCACCCCCCATAGTCGCGGTGGCTACACCTTC. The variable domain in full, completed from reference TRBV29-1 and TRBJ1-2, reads SAVISQKPSRDICQRGTSLTIQCQVDSQVTMMFWYRQQPGQSLTLIATANQGSEATYESGFVIDKFPISRPNLTFSTLTVSNMSPEDSSIYLCSTPHSRGGYTFGSGTRLTVV.

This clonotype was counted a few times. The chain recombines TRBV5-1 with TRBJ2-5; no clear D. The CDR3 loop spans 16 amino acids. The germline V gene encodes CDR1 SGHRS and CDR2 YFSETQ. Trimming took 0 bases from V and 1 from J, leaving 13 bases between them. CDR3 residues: CASSLAERYSQETQYF. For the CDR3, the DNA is TGCGCCAGCAGCTTGGCCGAACGGTACAGCCAAGAGACCCAGTACTTC.

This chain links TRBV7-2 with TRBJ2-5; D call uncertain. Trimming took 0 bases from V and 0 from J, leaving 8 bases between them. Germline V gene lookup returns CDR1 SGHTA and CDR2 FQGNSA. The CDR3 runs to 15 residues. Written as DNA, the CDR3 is TGTGCCAGCAGCTTAGCGTTTCTGGACCAAGAGACCCAGTACTTC. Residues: CASSLAFLDQETQYF.